The entry below gives a single T cell receptor beta chain sequence along with its context. The sample originates from a study of T cells after somatic rescue of genetic block. The assay was immunoSEQ multiplex PCR, and TCRdb's table has in-frame clones only and misses some. In the table there are 12,000 or so clones, roughly 70% of which are singletons. The CDR3 spans 14 residues. Germline V gives CDR1 LNHDA, CDR2 SQIVND (reference sequence). Between the trimmed V and J ends, which lost 5 bases and 3 bases, there was a span of 14 bases. The chain joins TRBV19 to TRBJ2-7, with D perhaps matching TRBD1 (5 bases). The origin of this receptor is a boy between 5 and 17 years old. Sequencing was done on a sample of peripheral blood mononuclear cells (PBMCs). This CDR3 is CASSVAGPHYEQYF. The CDR3 DNA follows: TGTGCCAGTAGTGTAGCAGGGCCTCACTACGAGCAGTACTTC.